The present T cell receptor (beta chain) was sequenced within a study of vaccination and CD4 T cells after COVID-19. As for the study in general: Each person enrolled got two BNT162b2 or mRNA-1273 vaccine doses. SARS-CoV-2, HCoV-NL63, HCoV-OC43 and HCoV-229E supplied the overlapping spike peptides used to stimulate cells. A CEFX pool, an HIV-1 Nef pool, or no peptide went to control cultures.

Sample time point: late sampling 161 to 241 days after vaccination in a few convalescent patients. Treatment meaning: approximately 10-day PBMC culture with coronavirus spike peptide pools or control peptides (ViraFEST assay). Comment on this clonotype: Its antigen is currently unknown.

This CDR3 region has 13 residues. Germline V lookup: CDR1 KGHDR, CDR2 SFDVKD. The germline V and J ends were trimmed by 4 bases and 6 bases, with 9 bases remaining between them. The Oncomine TCR Beta short-read assay generated sequence data from the DNA of cultured CD4+ T cells. Once CD4+ T cells had been cultured, genomic DNA was extracted from them. Each CDR3 protein gets one entry after TCRdb re-called the PCR reads with MiXCR. The sample gives 15,000 to 20,000 distinct CDR3 sequences, about half of which show up once; around 16% is in the top ten. The gene calls are TRBV24-1 and TRBJ1-5, with D tentatively TRBD1 (5 bases). This TCR came from a human donor who had recovered from COVID-19. The sample in question was CD4+ T cells from blood, cultured in vitro, obtained about 7 months after SARS-CoV-2 vaccination. CDR3 DNA sequence: TGTGCCACCAGTGACAGCACAGGTCAGCCCCAGCATTTT. Protein product: CATSDSTGQPQHF.